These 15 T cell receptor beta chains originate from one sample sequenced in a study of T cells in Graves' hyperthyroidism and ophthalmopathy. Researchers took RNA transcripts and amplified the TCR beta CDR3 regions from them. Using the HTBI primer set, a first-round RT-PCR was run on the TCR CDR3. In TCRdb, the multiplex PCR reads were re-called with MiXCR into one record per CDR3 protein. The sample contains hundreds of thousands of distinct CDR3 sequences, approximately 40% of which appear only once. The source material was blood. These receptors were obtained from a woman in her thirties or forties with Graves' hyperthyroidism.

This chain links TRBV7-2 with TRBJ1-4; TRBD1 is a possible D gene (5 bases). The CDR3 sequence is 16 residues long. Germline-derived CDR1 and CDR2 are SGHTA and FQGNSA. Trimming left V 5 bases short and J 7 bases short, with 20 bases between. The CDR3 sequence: CASSQGEGGGREKLFF. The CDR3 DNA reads TGTGCCAGCAGCCAAGGGGAGGGAGGCGGCCGTGAAAAACTGTTTTTT.

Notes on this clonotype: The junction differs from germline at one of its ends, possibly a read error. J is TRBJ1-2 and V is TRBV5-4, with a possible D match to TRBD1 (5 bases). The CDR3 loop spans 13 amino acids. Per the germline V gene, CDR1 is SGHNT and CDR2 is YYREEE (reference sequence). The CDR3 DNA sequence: TGTGCCAGCCTCAGCCAGGGATCCTATCGCTACACCTTC. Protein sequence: CASLSQGSYRYTF.

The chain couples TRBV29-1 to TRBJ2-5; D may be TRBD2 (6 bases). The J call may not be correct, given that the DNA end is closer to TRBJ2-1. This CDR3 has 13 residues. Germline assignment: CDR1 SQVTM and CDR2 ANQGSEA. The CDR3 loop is CSAGLILHDEQFF. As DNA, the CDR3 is TGCAGCGCGGGACTTATTTTACATGATGAGCAGTTCTTC.

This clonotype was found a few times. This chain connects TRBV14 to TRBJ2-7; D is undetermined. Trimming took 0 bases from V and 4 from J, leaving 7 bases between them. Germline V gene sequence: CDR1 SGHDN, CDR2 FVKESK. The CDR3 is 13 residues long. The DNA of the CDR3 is TGTGCCAGCAGCCAAGATCCTGTTTACGAGCAGTACTTC. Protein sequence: CASSQDPVYEQYF.

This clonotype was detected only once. DNA for the CDR3: TGTGCCAGCAGCCAAGTAACGGGGGGGCCGAGCGGGGAGCTGTTTTTT. It yields the protein CASSQVTGGPSGELFF. V gene TRBV7-9 combines with J gene TRBJ2-2; 8 positions match TRBD2. CDR1 is SEHNR and CDR2 is FQNEAQ in the germline V gene (reference sequence). This CDR3 has 16 amino acids. Trimming removed 5 bases from V and 7 bases from J; junction bases left unmatched: 12.

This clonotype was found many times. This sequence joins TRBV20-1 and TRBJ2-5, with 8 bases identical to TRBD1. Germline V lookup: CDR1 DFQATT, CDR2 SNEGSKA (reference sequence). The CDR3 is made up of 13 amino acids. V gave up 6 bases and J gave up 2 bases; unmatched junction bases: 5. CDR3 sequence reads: CSAMDRAQETQYF. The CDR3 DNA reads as TGCAGTGCCATGGACAGGGCGCAAGAGACCCAGTACTTC.

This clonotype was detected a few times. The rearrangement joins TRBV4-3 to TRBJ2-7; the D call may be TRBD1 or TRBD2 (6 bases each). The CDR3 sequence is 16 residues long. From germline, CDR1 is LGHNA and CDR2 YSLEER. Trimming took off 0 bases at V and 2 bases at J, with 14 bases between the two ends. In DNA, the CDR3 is TGCGCCAGCAGCCAAGAAGGGCTCGGGGGCCCCTACGAGCAGTACTTC. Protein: CASSQEGLGGPYEQYF.

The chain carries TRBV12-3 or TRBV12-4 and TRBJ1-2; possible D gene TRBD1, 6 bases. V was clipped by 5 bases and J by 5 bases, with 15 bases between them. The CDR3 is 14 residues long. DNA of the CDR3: TGTGCCAGCAGTAGAGGGGGAGGTGGATATGGCTACACCTTC. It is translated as CASSRGGGGYGYTF.

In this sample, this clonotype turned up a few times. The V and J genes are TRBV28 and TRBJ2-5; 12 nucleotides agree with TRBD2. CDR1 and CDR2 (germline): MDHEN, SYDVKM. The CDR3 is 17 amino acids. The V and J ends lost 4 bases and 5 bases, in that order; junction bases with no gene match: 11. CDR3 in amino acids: CASSSTSGSFTLETQYF. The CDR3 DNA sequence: TGTGCCAGCAGTTCGACTAGCGGGAGTTTCACGCTCGAGACCCAGTACTTC.

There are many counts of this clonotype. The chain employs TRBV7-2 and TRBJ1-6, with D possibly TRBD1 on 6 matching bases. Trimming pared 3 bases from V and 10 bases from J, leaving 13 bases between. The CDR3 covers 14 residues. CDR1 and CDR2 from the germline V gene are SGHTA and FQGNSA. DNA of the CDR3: TGTGCCAGCAGCTTTCCCCAGGGGATATCACCCCTCCACTTT. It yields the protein CASSFPQGISPLHF.

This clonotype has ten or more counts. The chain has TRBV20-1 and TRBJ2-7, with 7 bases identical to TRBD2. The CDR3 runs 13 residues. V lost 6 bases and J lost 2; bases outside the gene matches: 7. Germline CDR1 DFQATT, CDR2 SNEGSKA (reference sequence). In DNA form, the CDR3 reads TGCAGTGCCAAACTCGGGGGGACCTACGAGCAGTACTTC. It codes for CSAKLGGTYEQYF.

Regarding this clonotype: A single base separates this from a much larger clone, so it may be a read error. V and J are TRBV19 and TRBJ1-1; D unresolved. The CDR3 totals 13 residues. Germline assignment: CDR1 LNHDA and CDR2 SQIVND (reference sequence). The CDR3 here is CAGSMSSGTEAFF. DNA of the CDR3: TGTGCCGGTAGTATGAGCAGCGGCACTGAAGCTTTCTTT.

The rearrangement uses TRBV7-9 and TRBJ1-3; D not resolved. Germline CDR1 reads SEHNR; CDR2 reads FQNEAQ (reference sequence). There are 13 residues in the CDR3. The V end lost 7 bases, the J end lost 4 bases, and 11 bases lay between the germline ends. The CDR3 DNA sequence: TGTGCCAGCACCGATCGGGCGGGAAACACCATATATTTT. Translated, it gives CASTDRAGNTIYF.

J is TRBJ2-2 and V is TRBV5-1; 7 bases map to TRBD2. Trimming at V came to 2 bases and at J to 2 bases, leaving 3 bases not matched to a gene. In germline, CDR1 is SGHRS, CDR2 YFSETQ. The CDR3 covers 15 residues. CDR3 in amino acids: CASSLTGGNTGELFF. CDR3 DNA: TGCGCCAGCAGCTTAACGGGGGGAAACACCGGGGAGCTGTTTTTT.

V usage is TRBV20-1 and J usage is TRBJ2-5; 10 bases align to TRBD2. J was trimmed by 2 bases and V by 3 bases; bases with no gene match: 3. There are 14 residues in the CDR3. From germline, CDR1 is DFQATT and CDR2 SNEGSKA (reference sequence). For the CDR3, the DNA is TGCAGTGCTAGCGGGACTAGCGAGCAAGAGACCCAGTACTTC. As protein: CSASGTSEQETQYF.